Below, 24 T cell receptor beta chains from the same sample are listed, as sequenced in a study of Graves' ophthalmopathy and Graves' hyperthyroidism. The authors amplified TCR beta CDR3 regions, and they did so from RNA transcripts for repertoire sequencing. A first-round RT-PCR used HTBI primers, followed by a second-round multiplex PCR. One entry per CDR3 protein, called by TCRdb with MiXCR from the multiplex PCR reads. Among more than 300,000 distinct CDR3 sequences listed, 15% were seen once. Input material: peripheral blood. Every receptor here comes from a young woman with stable Graves' hyperthyroidism.

This clonotype was seen many times. The chain uses TRBV6-5 and TRBJ2-7; D call uncertain. Trimming shortened V by 0 bases and J by 0 bases, and 6 bases separated the two germline ends. CDR3 length: 14 residues. The V gene's germline CDR1 is MNHEY and CDR2 SVGAGI. CDR3: CASSYSLASYEQYF. The CDR3 bases are TGTGCCAGCAGTTACTCGTTGGCCTCCTACGAGCAGTACTTC.

This clonotype was recorded at least ten times. V and J are TRBV10-3 and TRBJ1-5, with TRBD1 identical over 11 bases. Germline V gene data show CDR1 as ENHRY and CDR2 as SYGVKD. The CDR3 is 15 amino acids. V was clipped by 3 bases and J by 5 bases; unmatched bases: 3. The CDR3 here is CAISDPGQGDQPQHF. The CDR3 DNA is TGTGCCATCAGTGACCCGGGACAGGGGGATCAGCCCCAGCATTTT.

This clonotype was seen many times. CDR3 sequence (DNA): TGCAGTGCTACCGGGACAGCCTATGGCTACACCTTC. Translation: CSATGTAYGYTF. The rearrangement joins TRBV20-1 to TRBJ1-2; TRBD1 aligns across 7 bases. This CDR3 is built from 12 residues. Germline V CDR1 and CDR2: DFQATT, SNEGSKA (reference sequence). V lost 4 bases to trimming and J lost 4 bases; unmatched junction nucleotides: 3.

This clonotype came up many times. The chain couples TRBV27 to TRBJ2-5; D gene unclear. Germline CDR1 is MNHEY and CDR2 is SMNVEV (reference sequence). The V end was cut by 6 bases, the J end by 4 bases, with 18 bases between. The CDR3 runs 15 residues. CDR3 nucleotide sequence: TGTGCCAGCAGCCCTAGGGCTAGAAGTCGAGAGACCCAGTACTTC. Residues: CASSPRARSRETQYF.

This clonotype was counted at least ten times. The rearrangement uses TRBV29-1 and TRBJ1-1; 8 positions match TRBD1. Germline V gives CDR1 SQVTM, CDR2 ANQGSEA. V lost 6 bases to trimming and J lost 5 bases; unmatched junction nucleotides: 8. The CDR3 is 13 amino acids. The CDR3 region has the DNA TGCAGCGTCACGGACAGGGTAGGAACTGAAGCTTTCTTT. Encoded protein: CSVTDRVGTEAFF.

This clonotype was counted only a few times. CDR3 coding DNA: TGTGCCAGCCGGGGAAGGGAGCTGTTTTTT. Translated: CASRGRELFF. The rearrangement joins TRBV2 to TRBJ2-2; a weak D match, TRBD2 (5 bases). CDR1 is SNHLY and CDR2 is FYNNEI in the germline V gene. The CDR3 sequence is 10 residues long. V dropped 8 bases and J dropped 9 bases, with 7 bases sitting between them.

V usage is TRBV7-3 and J usage is TRBJ2-2, with 8 bases fitting TRBD1. V lost 0 bases to trimming and J lost 9 bases; unmatched junction nucleotides: 6. CDR1 and CDR2 (germline): SGHTA, FQGTGA. The CDR3 runs to 15 residues. This chain's CDR3 is CASSLTSGTGRELFF. Here the CDR3 DNA reads TGTGCCAGCAGCTTAACCAGTGGGACAGGCAGGGAGCTGTTTTTT.

In its sample, this clonotype was seen many times. The chain couples TRBV12-3 or TRBV12-4 to TRBJ2-5; D is perhaps TRBD2 (5 bases). The V and J ends lost 5 bases and 4 bases respectively, with 14 bases between them. The CDR3 is 14 amino acids. The CDR3 region has the DNA TGTGCCAGCAGTCCCGGACTGGACCCAGAGACCCAGTACTTC. It translates to CASSPGLDPETQYF.

This clonotype has ten or more counts. The rearrangement uses TRBV12-3 or TRBV12-4 and TRBJ2-7; D call uncertain. The CDR3 covers 10 residues. Trimming pared 8 bases from V and 1 base from J, leaving 3 bases between. The CDR3 nucleotides are TGTGCCAGCGCATCCTACGAGCAGTACTTC. Amino acid sequence: CASASYEQYF.

This clonotype was detected many times. This clone may be a read error of a much larger clone one base away. The chain recombines TRBV7-9 with TRBJ2-7; 7 bases align to TRBD1. This CDR3 is 13 amino acids long. Germline CDR1 and CDR2: SEHNR and FQNEAQ (reference sequence). The ends lost 4 bases at V and 2 bases at J; junction bases unmatched: 2. CDR3 sequence: CASSSGQTYEQYF. CDR3 DNA: TGTGCCAGCAGCTCGGGACAGACCTACGAGCAGTACTTC.

The J gene is TRBJ2-5, the V gene TRBV18; D is undetermined. CDR1 is KGHSH and CDR2 is LQKENI in the germline V gene. The V end was cut by 1 base, the J end by 2 bases, with 14 bases between. The CDR3 contains 16 residues. The CDR3 sequence is CASSPLAGSVQETQYF. For the CDR3, the DNA is TGTGCCAGCTCACCACTGGCAGGATCGGTGCAAGAGACCCAGTACTTC.

This clonotype was recorded many times. The rearrangement links TRBV19 to TRBJ1-1; 7 bases agree with TRBD1. The germline V gene has CDR1 LNHDA and CDR2 SQIVND (reference sequence). CDR3 size: 15 residues. With V trimmed by 8 bases and J by 3 bases, 12 bases remained unmatched. The CDR3 spells CASEHRGQGDTEAFF. For the CDR3, the DNA is TGTGCCAGTGAGCATAGGGGGCAGGGGGACACTGAAGCTTTCTTT.

This clonotype was picked up many times. This sequence joins TRBV7-8 and TRBJ2-7, with D possibly TRBD2 on 5 matching bases. Germline-derived CDR1 and CDR2 are SGHVS and FQNEAQ. This CDR3 spans 12 amino acids. Trimming pared 4 bases from V and 4 bases from J, leaving 8 bases between. CDR3: CASSYSDYEQYF. CDR3 in DNA: TGTGCCAGCAGCTATAGCGATTACGAGCAGTACTTC.

A few counts support this clonotype. The rearrangement uses TRBV11-2 and TRBJ2-2; a weak D match, TRBD1 (5 bases). The CDR3 runs to 14 residues. V dropped 5 bases and J dropped 3 bases, with 10 bases sitting between them. Germline CDR1 reads SGHAT; CDR2 reads FQNNGV. The CDR3 sequence: CASSPRGYTGELFF. The CDR3 DNA reads as TGTGCCAGCAGCCCAAGGGGATACACCGGGGAGCTGTTTTTT.

This clonotype has more than one count but fewer than ten. The rearrangement joins TRBV2 to TRBJ2-3; 8 nucleotides match TRBD2. The CDR3 runs 16 residues. The trim removed 4 bases at V and 4 bases at J, leaving 10 bases unmatched. Looked up from germline, CDR1 is SNHLY and CDR2 is FYNNEI. Here the CDR3 reads CASSGRGTSFSDTQYF. CDR3 nucleotide sequence: TGTGCCAGCAGTGGCCGGGGGACTAGTTTCTCAGATACGCAGTATTTT.

This clonotype has a count of ten or more. The V gene is TRBV7-8, the J gene TRBJ2-7; D is possibly TRBD2 (6 bases). V lost 1 base to trimming and J lost 4 bases, with 11 bases between them. Germline V lookup: CDR1 SGHVS, CDR2 FQNEAQ. There are 14 residues in the CDR3. CDR3 region: CASSLGRAGYEQYF. DNA of the CDR3: TGTGCCAGCAGCTTAGGCAGGGCGGGGTACGAGCAGTACTTC.

This clonotype was picked up many times. This chain connects TRBV6-1 to TRBJ1-1; D may be TRBD1 (6 bases). The germline V gene encodes CDR1 MNHNS and CDR2 SASEGT. V lost 6 bases and J 7 bases, leaving 18 bases between the germline ends. The CDR3 sequence is 14 residues long. This chain's CDR3 is CASSPRDIFGEAFF. The CDR3 DNA is TGTGCCAGCAGCCCCCGGGACATATTCGGTGAAGCTTTCTTT.

This clonotype has ten or more counts. This sequence joins TRBV12-3 or TRBV12-4 and TRBJ1-1; the D gene is possibly TRBD1 (5 bases). V was pared by 5 bases and J by 5 bases, with 18 bases between. This CDR3 spans 15 amino acids. The CDR3 DNA is TGTGCCAGCAGTCCCGGGGGATCGGGGAGGACTGAAGCTTTCTTT. Protein: CASSPGGSGRTEAFF.

This clonotype was seen many times. J is TRBJ1-1 and V is TRBV24-1; D is unresolved. CDR1 and CDR2 (germline): KGHDR, SFDVKD. The CDR3 is 12 residues long. The V end lost 0 bases, the J end lost 7 bases, and 5 bases lay between the germline ends. The CDR3 sequence is CATSDLIGEAFF. In DNA form, the CDR3 reads TGTGCCACCAGTGATTTGATTGGTGAAGCTTTCTTT.

This clonotype was seen at least ten times. The chain carries TRBV11-3 and TRBJ2-7; 7 bases fit TRBD1. After removal of 4 bases from V and 3 bases from J, the junction contained 3 bases not matched to a gene. There are 13 residues in the CDR3. Germline CDR1 reads SGHNT; CDR2 reads YENEEA. The CDR3 protein is CASSSGQNYEQYF. The CDR3 nucleotides read TGTGCCAGCAGCTCGGGACAGAACTACGAGCAGTACTTC.

This clonotype was recorded at least ten times. V and J are TRBV29-1 and TRBJ2-2, with D perhaps TRBD2 (6 bases). Trimming pared 2 bases from V and 3 bases from J, leaving 16 bases between. CDR1 and CDR2 from the germline V gene are SQVTM and ANQGSEA. The length of the CDR3 is 16 residues. The CDR3 DNA reads as TGCAGCGTTGAAACCCCCAGAACGGGGGACACCGGGGAGCTGTTTTTT. This sequence encodes CSVETPRTGDTGELFF.

This clonotype was recorded a few times. This chain links TRBV19 with TRBJ2-7; D possibly corresponds to TRBD1 (5 bases). V lost 7 bases and J 3 bases, leaving 13 bases between the germline ends. The CDR3 contains 13 residues. CDR1 is LNHDA, CDR2 SQIVND, per germline (reference sequence). The CDR3 coding sequence is TGTGCCAGTAACAGGTCCATGGGCTACGAGCAGTACTTC. This encodes CASNRSMGYEQYF.

This clonotype showed up just a few times. The V and J genes are TRBV20-1 and TRBJ2-2, with D tentatively TRBD1 (5 bases). Germline V gives CDR1 DFQATT, CDR2 SNEGSKA (reference sequence). The germline V and J ends were trimmed by 0 bases and 3 bases, with 17 bases remaining between them. The CDR3 consists of 17 residues. This CDR3 is CSARDHQGGPYTGELFF. The CDR3 DNA reads TGCAGTGCTAGAGATCACCAGGGTGGACCTTACACCGGGGAGCTGTTTTTT.

This clonotype was seen at least ten times. The rearrangement uses TRBV15 and TRBJ2-5; the D is unclear. V dropped 5 bases and J dropped 0 bases, with 7 bases sitting between them. The germline gives CDR1 LNHNV, CDR2 YYDKDF (reference sequence). This CDR3 region has 13 residues. CDR3 DNA sequence: TGTGCCACCAGCGGACGTAACCAAGAGACCCAGTACTTC. Translation gives CATSGRNQETQYF.